These T cell receptor beta chains were read from a single sample in a study of cytomegalovirus exposure and HLA in healthy donors. Data came from immunoSEQ multiplex PCR; TCRdb stores just in-frame clones and leaves some out. The sample has over 150,000 clones, roughly 80% seen once. The sequenced material came from PBMCs. These receptors all come from a man between 35 and 55 years old in good health and CMV-seronegative. Each CDR3 is given with its conserved first and last residue. Each record gives: V gene, J gene, clone size, CDR3 protein. Not all rows give a size; the values are once, few, many and, for expanded clones, a class.

V gene: TRBV30; J gene: TRBJ1-2; clone size: -; CDR3 protein: CAWSGTDYGYTF
V gene: TRBV9; J gene: TRBJ2-1; clone size: -; CDR3 protein: CASSVGSGEPNEQFF
V gene: TRBV6-4; J gene: TRBJ2-3; clone size: -; CDR3 protein: CASSDSVGQGLDTQYF
V gene: TRBV27; J gene: TRBJ2-7; clone size: -; CDR3 protein: CASSMTGSHEQYF
V gene: TRBV10-1; J gene: TRBJ1-3; clone size: -; CDR3 protein: CASRGTSGNTIYF
V gene: TRBV7-3; J gene: TRBJ2-7; clone size: -; CDR3 protein: CASSLTSRGEQYF
V gene: TRBV5-1; J gene: TRBJ1-1; clone size: once; CDR3 protein: CASSLDRATEAFF
V gene: TRBV10-1; J gene: TRBJ1-1; clone size: few; CDR3 protein: CASSPSQTGEAFF
V gene: TRBV5-5; J gene: TRBJ1-6; clone size: few; CDR3 protein: CASSLEGRGVSPLHF
V gene: TRBV6-5; J gene: TRBJ2-7; clone size: -; CDR3 protein: CASSPKTDNSYEQYF